This TCR beta chain emerged from a study of PD-1 blockade in classical Hodgkin lymphoma. Clones were sequenced by immunoSEQ multiplex PCR, and TCRdb holds only the in-frame ones, with some missing. Here the sample spans some 110,000 clones, 89% being singletons. Germline V gene lookup returns CDR1 SGHRS and CDR2 YFSETQ. The CDR3 is 15 residues long. V shed 2 bases and J 4 bases; nucleotides not matched to a gene: 6. Regarding time point: cycle 4 day 1 (C4D1), after five to seven weeks of nivolumab. Brentuximab vedotin exposure varied among the patients, all of whom had relapsed after autologous stem cell transplantation. This clone has just one count.

The sample here was peripheral blood mononuclear cells (PBMCs), taken before the fourth cycle of nivolumab. The chain carries TRBV5-1 and TRBJ2-3, with 8 bases aligning to TRBD2. The clonotype originates from a human donor with classical Hodgkin lymphoma. CDR3 DNA: TGCGCCAGCAGCTTATCGAGCGGGAGCCCAGATACGCAGTATTTT. Translating gives CASSLSSGSPDTQYF. The full variable domain, its missing parts supplied by reference TRBV5-1 and TRBJ2-3, is KAGVTQTPRYLIKTRGQQVTLSCSPISGHRSVSWYQQTPGQGLQFLFEYFSETQRNKGNFPGRFSGRQFSNSRSEMNVSTLELGDSALYLCASSLSSGSPDTQYFGPGTRLTVL.